The present TCR beta chain was sequenced within a study of blood T cell repertoires in COVID-19. About the study: From the United States, Italy and Spain came samples of acute and convalescent COVID-19. T cells, B-cell-depleted T cells, or PBMCs provided the cDNA or gDNA that served as material.

As processed by the authors: Amplified reference gene primers provided the basis for estimating nucleated cell counts. The protocol was immunoSEQ multiplex PCR, while the TCRdb copy is restricted to in-frame clones and leaves out a portion. The D gene and trimming were derived from the DNA, and the V and J assignments and clone size from that table. The table shows about 150,000 clones, with around 86% occurring only once. The CDR3 spans 14 residues. In germline, CDR1 is SNHLY, CDR2 FYNNEI. V was clipped by 4 bases and J by 3 bases, with 13 bases between them. This clone was detected only a few times.

This clonotype originated in an elderly man with acute or convalescent COVID-19. Sequencing was carried out using peripheral blood. The V gene is TRBV2, the J gene TRBJ2-7; possibly TRBD1 for D (6 bases). The CDR3 bases are TGTGCCAGCAGTGGAGCCCAGGGGTTCTACGAGCAGTACTTC. It translates to CASSGAQGFYEQYF.